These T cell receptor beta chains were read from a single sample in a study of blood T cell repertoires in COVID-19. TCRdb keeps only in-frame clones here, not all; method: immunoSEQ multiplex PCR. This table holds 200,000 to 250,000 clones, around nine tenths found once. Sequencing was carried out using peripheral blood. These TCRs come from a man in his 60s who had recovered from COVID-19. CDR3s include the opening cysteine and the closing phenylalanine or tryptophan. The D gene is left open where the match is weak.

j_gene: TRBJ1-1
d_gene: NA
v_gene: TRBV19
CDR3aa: CASSIWFLRGSGDTEAFF
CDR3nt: TGTGCCAGTAGTATCTGGTTTCTTAGGGGGTCGGGCGACACTGAAGCTTTCTTT

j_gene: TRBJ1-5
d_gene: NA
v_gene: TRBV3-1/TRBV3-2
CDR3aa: CASSRNFQGNQPQHF
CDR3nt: TGTGCCAGCAGCCGGAACTTTCAGGGCAATCAGCCCCAGCATTTT

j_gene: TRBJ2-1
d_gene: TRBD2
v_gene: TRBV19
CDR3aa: CASSFRTSGGAGEQFF
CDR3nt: TGTGCCAGTAGTTTTCGGACTAGCGGGGGGGCTGGAGAGCAGTTCTTC

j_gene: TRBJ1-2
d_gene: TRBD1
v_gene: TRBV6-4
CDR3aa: CASSEGQGIGGYTF
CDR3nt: TGTGCCAGCAGTGAGGGACAGGGGATAGGTGGCTACACCTTC

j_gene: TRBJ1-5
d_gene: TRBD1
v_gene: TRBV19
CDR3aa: CASSITQGARTNQPQHF
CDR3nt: TGTGCCAGTAGTATCACCCAGGGGGCGCGTACGAATCAGCCCCAGCATTTT

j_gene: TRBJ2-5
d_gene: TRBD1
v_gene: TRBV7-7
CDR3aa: CASSLGDRGPQETQYF
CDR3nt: TGTGCCAGCAGCTTAGGGGACAGGGGGCCCCAAGAGACCCAGTACTTC

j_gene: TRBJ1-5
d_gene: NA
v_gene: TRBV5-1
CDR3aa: CASSLAGGGNQPQHF
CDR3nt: TGCGCCAGCAGCTTGGCCGGGGGGGGCAATCAGCCCCAGCATTTT

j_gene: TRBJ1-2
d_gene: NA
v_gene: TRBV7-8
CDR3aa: CASSLTQADSRSYGYTF
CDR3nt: TGTGCCAGCAGCTTAACCCAGGCGGACAGTCGGAGCTATGGCTACACCTTC

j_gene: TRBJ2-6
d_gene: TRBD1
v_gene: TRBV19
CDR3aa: CASSILTGQGANVLTF
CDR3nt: TGTGCCAGTAGTATACTGACAGGGCAAGGGGCCAACGTCCTGACTTTC

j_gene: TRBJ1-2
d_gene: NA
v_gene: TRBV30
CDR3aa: CAWSFSGTLYGYTF
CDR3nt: TGTGCCTGGAGCTTCTCCGGGACACTATATGGCTACACCTTC